This entry lists 14 T cell receptor beta chains sequenced from one sample in a study of CD8 T cells in ankylosing spondylitis. A single record per CDR3 protein comes from TCRdb applying MiXCR to the 5' RACE reads. The sample lists about 260,000 distinct CDR3 sequences, around 20% occurring once. Input material: blood, either unsorted or a sorted T cell fraction (not recorded which). The receptors derive from a male donor with ankylosing spondylitis or in good health (not recorded which).

This clonotype was picked up a small number of times. The V call is TRBV5-5, the J call TRBJ1-2; D is uncertain. The CDR3 sequence is 13 residues long. With 5 bases removed from V and 8 bases from J, the gap between germline ends came to 16 bases. Germline V gene data show CDR1 as SGHKS and CDR2 as YYEKEE (reference sequence). The CDR3 here is CASSGPAVQGYTF. The CDR3 region has the DNA TGTGCCAGCAGTGGCCCTGCGGTGCAGGGCTACACCTTC.

This clonotype was observed many times. V and J are TRBV12-3 or TRBV12-4 and TRBJ1-1; TRBD1 might be the D (5 bases). The CDR3 contains 13 residues. With 6 bases removed from V and 5 bases from J, the gap between germline ends came to 13 bases. The CDR3 nucleotides are TGTGCCAGCAGCCGGACACCAGTAACTGAAGCTTTCTTT. Protein product: CASSRTPVTEAFF.

This clonotype was seen more than once but under ten times. The J gene is TRBJ2-5, the V gene TRBV10-3; D remains ambiguous. CDR1 is ENHRY, CDR2 SYGVKD, per germline. Trimming stripped 2 bases from V and 0 bases from J, with 4 bases between. The CDR3 runs to 13 residues. The CDR3 is CAISEINQETQYF. For the CDR3, the DNA is TGTGCCATCAGTGAGATCAACCAAGAGACCCAGTACTTC.

V and J are TRBV3-1 and TRBJ1-1, with D uncertain. Germline values: CDR1 LGHDT, CDR2 YNNKEL (reference sequence). V was trimmed by 4 bases and J by 6 bases, leaving 12 bases between them. This CDR3 region has 13 residues. Written as DNA, the CDR3 is TGTGCCAGCAGCCCGGGTGCCTTCGCTGAAGCTTTCTTT. Translation: CASSPGAFAEAFF.

The V gene is TRBV2, the J gene TRBJ2-2; 9 nucleotides align to TRBD2. This CDR3 is built from 17 residues. Per the germline V gene, CDR1 is SNHLY and CDR2 is FYNNEI. The V and J ends lost 7 bases and 7 bases, in that order; junction bases with no gene match: 16. This chain's CDR3 is CASIFRGVAGAIGELFF. As DNA, the CDR3 is TGTGCCAGCATTTTCCGCGGGGTAGCGGGAGCTATCGGGGAGCTGTTTTTT.

The gene calls are TRBV14 and TRBJ2-3, with D unresolved. V was pared by 4 bases and J by 6 bases, with 20 bases between. Germline lookup yields CDR1 SGHDN and CDR2 FVKESK. The CDR3 length is 16 residues. CDR3 DNA: TGTGCCAGCAGCCCCCGGAATGGCCTTCTAGGGGATACGCAGTATTTT. Protein: CASSPRNGLLGDTQYF.

In this sample, this clonotype turned up a few times. This chain connects TRBV20-1 to TRBJ2-3; D gene unclear. The germline V and J ends were trimmed by 4 bases and 4 bases, with 9 bases remaining between them. The CDR3 totals 12 residues. Germline V lookup: CDR1 DFQATT, CDR2 SNEGSKA (reference sequence). CDR3 bases: TGCAGTGCTATCCCTTCCCCAGATACGCAGTATTTT. Amino acids: CSAIPSPDTQYF.

The chain employs TRBV7-8 and TRBJ2-3, with D uncertain. Per germline, CDR1 SGHVS and CDR2 FQNEAQ. V lost 5 bases to trimming and J lost 4 bases, with 7 bases between them. CDR3 size: 12 residues. The CDR3 is CASSTVADTQYF. For the CDR3, the DNA is TGTGCCAGCAGCACGGTCGCAGATACGCAGTATTTT.

The DNA of the CDR3 is TGCGCCAGCAGCCCGGGGGGGCTAGCGGGAACCCCGTGGGACAATGAGCAGTTCTTC. Encoded protein: CASSPGGLAGTPWDNEQFF. The chain joins TRBV5-1 to TRBJ2-1, with TRBD2 matching 9 bases. V shed 4 bases, J shed 5 bases, and the junction held 19 bases outside the gene matches. CDR1 SGHRS and CDR2 YFSETQ come from the germline V gene. This CDR3 spans 19 amino acids.

This clonotype was seen a handful of times. This chain connects TRBV6-2 or TRBV6-3 to TRBJ2-1, with TRBD2 matching over 8 bases. The CDR3 is made up of 15 amino acids. The ends lost 4 bases at V and 5 bases at J; junction bases unmatched: 7. Germline V CDR1 and CDR2: MNHEY, SVGEGT. CDR3 bases: TGTGCCAGCAGTTCCTCCGGGACTAGGGACAATGAGCAGTTCTTC. As protein: CASSSSGTRDNEQFF.

The chain recombines TRBV27 with TRBJ2-3, with a weak D call TRBD2 (5 bases). Germline loops: CDR1 MNHEY, CDR2 SMNVEV (reference sequence). Trimming removed 0 bases at V and 6 bases at J, with 7 bases between. This CDR3 spans 13 amino acids. CDR3 coding DNA: TGTGCCAGCAGTTTATCGCGGGTTGATACGCAGTATTTT. Translation: CASSLSRVDTQYF.

This clonotype has only a few counts. The chain joins TRBV9 to TRBJ2-3, with TRBD2 matching 8 bases. Germline V CDR1 and CDR2: SGDLS, YYNGEE. V shed 2 bases, J shed 4 bases, and the junction held 18 bases outside the gene matches. The CDR3 runs 19 residues. The CDR3 loop is CASSVSLSRAGEGADTQYF. The CDR3 bases are TGTGCCAGCAGCGTTTCCCTTTCTAGAGCGGGAGAGGGAGCAGATACGCAGTATTTT. The whole variable domain, filled in from reference TRBV9 and TRBJ2-3, reads DSGVTQTPKHLITATGQRVTLRCSPRSGDLSVYWYQQSLDQGLQFLIQYYNGEERAKGNILERFSAQQFPDLHSELNLSSLELGDSALYFCASSVSLSRAGEGADTQYFGPGTRLTVL.

There are many counts of this clonotype. The chain carries TRBV5-6 and TRBJ2-3, with 7 bases matching TRBD1. This CDR3 has 15 amino acids. Germline assignment: CDR1 SGHDT and CDR2 YYEEEE. Trimming at V came to 5 bases and at J to 1 base, leaving 7 bases not matched to a gene. Written as DNA, the CDR3 is TGTGCCAGCAGGAACAGGGGTCCGCGCACAGATACGCAGTATTTT. This gives the protein CASRNRGPRTDTQYF.

This clonotype occurred a few times. The chain joins TRBV20-1 to TRBJ2-3; the match to TRBD1 covers 7 bases. CDR1 DFQATT and CDR2 SNEGSKA come from the germline V gene (reference sequence). This CDR3 is built from 15 residues. V was pared by 4 bases and J by 2 bases, with 9 bases of the junction left unmatched. The CDR3 region has the DNA TGCAGTGCTATACCTCGGACAGGAAACACAGATACGCAGTATTTT. Translating gives CSAIPRTGNTDTQYF.